The T cell receptor (beta chain) under discussion was sequenced for a study of blood T cell repertoires in COVID-19. In the original workflow: Scientists estimated how many nucleated cells there were by amplifying reference gene primers. The protocol was immunoSEQ multiplex PCR, while the TCRdb copy is restricted to in-frame clones and leaves out a portion. V and J calls plus clone size are reproduced from that table; the DNA served to infer D and trimming. The sample yields tens of thousands of clones, 86% seen once. The source material was peripheral blood. The receptor was isolated from a man aged 50-60 years with active or convalescent COVID-19.

The CDR3 region has the DNA TGTGCCAGCAGCATACAGGGGAACACTGAAGCTTTCTTT. Amino acid sequence: CASSIQGNTEAFF. The chain links TRBV7-2 to TRBJ1-1; TRBD1 is a possible D gene (6 bases). V shed 5 bases and J shed 1 base, with 8 bases lying between them. The CDR3 totals 13 residues. Germline CDR1 reads SGHTA; CDR2 reads FQGNSA.